These 7 T cell receptor beta chains came from one sample sequenced in a study of T cell repertoires in cytomegalovirus infection. These receptors' targets are unknown. TCRdb analysed the reads with MiXCR anew, one entry per CDR3 protein. This table has about 340,000 distinct CDR3 sequences, almost 30% appearing once. The sample was cultured PBMCs, taken from culture after CMV antigen stimulation. The receptors were gathered from a human donor in good health (CMV status not recorded). Some clones in this sample may be carry-over from other donors' samples.

This clonotype was counted only a few times. The chain couples TRBV6-6 to TRBJ2-3; D uncertain. The germline V and J ends were trimmed by 10 bases and 2 bases, with 4 bases remaining between them. The CDR3 covers 10 residues. Germline V gene data show CDR1 as MNHNY and CDR2 as SVGAGI (reference sequence). CDR3 amino acids: CATHTDTQYF. In DNA form, the CDR3 reads TGTGCCACCCACACAGATACGCAGTATTTT.

This clonotype was detected only a few times. The chain couples TRBV19 to TRBJ1-1; TRBD1 is a possible D gene (6 bases). V was pared by 4 bases and J by 5 bases, with 14 bases between. Germline-derived CDR1 and CDR2 are LNHDA and SQIVND (reference sequence). The CDR3 contains 14 residues. In DNA, the CDR3 is TGTGCCAGTAGTACGCCAGGGGCGAAAACTGAAGCTTTCTTT. It specifies CASSTPGAKTEAFF.

This clonotype was seen only a few times. V is TRBV12-3 or TRBV12-4 and J is TRBJ2-6, with D maybe TRBD1 (5 bases). Trimming pared 7 bases from V and 2 bases from J, leaving 12 bases between. The CDR3 extends over 15 amino acids. As DNA, the CDR3 is TGTGCCAGCACGATCCAGGGAACTGGGGCCAACGTCCTGACTTTC. Translating it yields CASTIQGTGANVLTF.

There are a few counts of this clonotype. This chain connects TRBV27 to TRBJ1-4, with 8 bases that match TRBD1. In germline, CDR1 is MNHEY, CDR2 SMNVEV (reference sequence). This CDR3 region has 15 residues. The junction had 5 bases not matched to a gene; V was cut back by 0 bases and J by 8 bases. CDR3: CASSLSRGLGEKLFF. The CDR3 DNA reads as TGTGCCAGCAGTTTATCCAGGGGGCTAGGAGAAAAACTGTTTTTT.

The chain joins TRBV7-9 to TRBJ1-6; 8 bases are shared with TRBD1. Germline V gene sequence: CDR1 SEHNR, CDR2 FQNEAQ (reference sequence). V gave up 1 base and J gave up 10 bases; unmatched junction bases: 3. This CDR3 is built from 14 residues. DNA for the CDR3: TGTGCCAGCAGCTTAGGGGACAGGCAGTCACCCCTCCACTTT. It is translated as CASSLGDRQSPLHF.

This clonotype was detected many times. The J gene is TRBJ2-1, the V gene TRBV7-6, with TRBD2 matching 7 bases. Trimming removed 4 bases from V and 2 bases from J; junction bases left unmatched: 11. CDR1 SGHVS and CDR2 FNYEAQ come from the germline V gene. This CDR3 spans 17 amino acids. The CDR3 sequence is CASSSTLRGRAYNEQFF. CDR3 coding DNA: TGTGCCAGCAGCTCCACCTTACGGGGGAGGGCCTACAATGAGCAGTTCTTC. Complete variable domain (other parts from reference TRBV7-6 and TRBJ2-1): GAGVSQSPRYKVTKRGQDVALRCDPISGHVSLYWYRQALGQGPEFLTYFNYEAQQDKSGLPNDRFSAERPEGSISTLTIQRTEQRDSAMYRCASSSTLRGRAYNEQFFGPGTRLTVL.

This rearrangement joins TRBV6-5 to TRBJ1-2; D gene unclear. The CDR3 is made up of 13 amino acids. Trimming removed 5 bases from V and 4 bases from J, with 11 bases in between. Germline values: CDR1 MNHEY, CDR2 SVGAGI. CDR3 protein: CASSKGSAYGYTF. The CDR3 nucleotides read TGTGCCAGCAGTAAGGGCTCCGCCTATGGCTACACCTTC.